Following are 21 T cell receptor beta chains from one sample sequenced in a study of shared clonotypes between healthy human individuals. Produced via immunoSEQ multiplex PCR; TCRdb's table is partial and in-frame only. The repertoire has about 2.3 million clones, 85% to 95% of them found once; the top ten carry 0.3% to 0.45%. Sample: naive CD4+ T cells from PBMCs. Subset given: CD45RA+ positively selected. These receptors were collected from a man aged 18 to 30 in good health. Some clones in this sample may be carry-over from other donors' samples.

This chain's CDR3 is CASRQDRSAGYTF. The CDR3 bases are TGTGCCAGCAGACAGGACAGGAGTGCTGGCTACACCTTC. The chain employs TRBV7-2 and TRBJ1-2; 7 bases match TRBD1. Germline V gene lookup returns CDR1 SGHTA and CDR2 FQGNSA. V was clipped by 6 bases and J by 7 bases; unmatched bases: 8. The CDR3 totals 13 residues. Together with reference TRBV7-2 and TRBJ1-2, the CDR3 gives the full variable domain: GAGVSQSPSNKVTEKGKDVELRCDPISGHTALYWYRQSLGQGLEFLIYFQGNSAPDKSGLPSDRFSAERTGGSVSTLTIQRTQQEDSAVYLCASRQDRSAGYTFGSGTRLTVV.

The V call is TRBV4-3, the J call TRBJ1-1; D gene uncertain. In germline, CDR1 is LGHNA, CDR2 YSLEER. The CDR3 has 12 amino acids. V shed 1 base and J shed 4 bases, with 4 bases lying between them. CDR3 protein: CASSQGVTEAFF. DNA of the CDR3: TGCGCCAGCAGCCAAGGGGTCACTGAAGCTTTCTTT.

V usage is TRBV6-1 and J usage is TRBJ2-5; D is uncertain. Germline V gene lookup returns CDR1 MNHNS and CDR2 SASEGT. CDR3 size: 14 residues. Trimming stripped 1 base from V and 5 bases from J, with 11 bases between. The CDR3 sequence is CASSEERVPETQYF. The DNA for the CDR3 is TGTGCCAGCAGTGAAGAACGCGTCCCCGAGACCCAGTACTTC.

This clone was found once. This chain joins TRBV7-2 and TRBJ2-3; D is possibly TRBD1 or TRBD2 (5 bases each). Germline-derived CDR1 and CDR2 are SGHTA and FQGNSA. This CDR3 is 14 amino acids long. V lost 4 bases, J lost 0 bases, and 8 bases lay in between. The CDR3 coding sequence is TGTGCCAGCAGCTCGGGACCGAGCACAGATACGCAGTATTTT. Protein sequence: CASSSGPSTDTQYF. The full variable domain, rest sourced from reference TRBV7-2 and TRBJ2-3, is GAGVSQSPSNKVTEKGKDVELRCDPISGHTALYWYRQSLGQGLEFLIYFQGNSAPDKSGLPSDRFSAERTGGSVSTLTIQRTQQEDSAVYLCASSSGPSTDTQYFGPGTRLTVL.

The CDR3 protein is CASRGDGDDYTF. The CDR3 nucleotides read TGTGCCAGCAGGGGGGACGGCGATGACTACACCTTC. The rearrangement links TRBV6-4 to TRBJ1-2; TRBD1 is a possible D gene (5 bases). Trimming cost V 6 bases and J 10 bases, with 15 bases left between them. This CDR3 has 12 amino acids. CDR1 and CDR2 (germline): MRHNA, SNTAGT.

The chain joins TRBV19 to TRBJ2-7, with 8 bases lining up with TRBD1. This CDR3 comprises 14 residues. V gave up 3 bases and J gave up 6 bases; unmatched junction bases: 7. From germline, CDR1 is LNHDA and CDR2 SQIVND (reference sequence). The chain's CDR3 is CASSIGTGEGEQYF. CDR3 in DNA: TGTGCCAGTAGTATTGGGACAGGTGAAGGCGAGCAGTACTTC.

This sequence joins TRBV7-6 and TRBJ1-5; 7 bases agree with TRBD1. This CDR3 spans 13 amino acids. Looked up from germline, CDR1 is SGHVS and CDR2 is FNYEAQ. The trim removed 5 bases at V and 7 bases at J, leaving 5 bases unmatched. As DNA, the CDR3 is TGTGCCAGCAGCGGCAGGGGGGGGCAGCCCCAGCATTTT. It translates to CASSGRGGQPQHF.

This chain uses TRBV6-6 with TRBJ2-1; 12 bases are shared with TRBD2. Trimming at V came to 6 bases and at J to 8 bases, leaving 8 bases not matched to a gene. The CDR3 spans 15 residues. Germline V lookup: CDR1 MNHNY, CDR2 SVGAGI (reference sequence). The CDR3 here is CASSQTSGSPYEQFF. The CDR3 nucleotides are TGTGCCAGCAGCCAGACTAGCGGGAGTCCCTATGAGCAGTTCTTC.

This clone was observed a single time. V and J are TRBV6-1 and TRBJ1-5, with D maybe TRBD1 (5 bases). The germline gives CDR1 MNHNS, CDR2 SASEGT. CDR3 length: 14 amino acids. The V gene lost 10 bases and the J gene lost 1 base, with 14 bases spanning the gap. This chain's CDR3 is CATREGPSNQPQHF. In DNA form, the CDR3 reads TGTGCCACCAGGGAGGGACCAAGCAATCAGCCCCAGCATTTT.

The J gene is TRBJ1-2, the V gene TRBV19; 7 nucleotides line up with TRBD1. Trimming removed 3 bases from V and 5 bases from J; junction bases left unmatched: 15. The CDR3 loop spans 17 amino acids. The germline V gene encodes CDR1 LNHDA and CDR2 SQIVND (reference sequence). CDR3 sequence reads: CASSIHQGGPARYGYTF. The CDR3 nucleotides are TGTGCCAGTAGTATTCACCAGGGGGGACCGGCACGGTATGGCTACACCTTC.

This clone was detected once. The sample holds other DNA sequences that translate to the same CDR3. The rearrangement links TRBV28 to TRBJ1-1; 9 bases align to TRBD1. This CDR3 is built from 13 residues. CDR1 is MDHEN and CDR2 is SYDVKM in the germline V gene. With V trimmed by 5 bases and J by 5 bases, 3 bases remained unmatched. The CDR3 DNA is TGTGCCAGCAGTCGACAGGGGGGGACTGAAGCTTTCTTT. It yields the protein CASSRQGGTEAFF.

A note on this clone: Different DNA sequences within this sample yield the same CDR3. The chain employs TRBV4-3 and TRBJ2-3; D is perhaps TRBD1 (6 bases). Germline V gives CDR1 LGHNA, CDR2 YSLEER. Trimming removed 3 bases from V and 6 bases from J, with 10 bases in between. The CDR3 sequence is 13 residues long. The CDR3 DNA reads as TGCGCCAGCAGCCAGGACCAGGGGGATACGCAGTATTTT. Translated, it gives CASSQDQGDTQYF.

The chain joins TRBV19 to TRBJ2-7; tentative D call: TRBD1 (5 bases). This CDR3 has 16 residues. V was pared by 4 bases and J by 0 bases, with 16 bases between. Germline CDR1 reads LNHDA; CDR2 reads SQIVND (reference sequence). As DNA, the CDR3 is TGTGCCAGTAGTACGCCCTCAGGGAAAAACTCCTACGAGCAGTACTTC. It codes for CASSTPSGKNSYEQYF.

The chain combines TRBV28 with TRBJ1-4; perhaps TRBD1 as D (5 bases). This CDR3 contains 15 residues. Germline lookup yields CDR1 MDHEN and CDR2 SYDVKM. Trimming removed 7 bases from V and 0 bases from J, with 12 bases in between. CDR3 in DNA: TGTGCCAGCAACTTCGGGGGGGCAACTAATGAAAAACTGTTTTTT. Translated, it gives CASNFGGATNEKLFF.

The J gene is TRBJ2-7, the V gene TRBV28, with 15 nucleotides matching TRBD2. Germline values: CDR1 MDHEN, CDR2 SYDVKM. The CDR3 spans 17 residues. With 4 bases clipped from V and 0 bases from J, the junction kept 4 bases outside the gene matches. The CDR3 protein is CASSSPGLAGGSYEQYF. CDR3 DNA sequence: TGTGCCAGCAGTTCGCCGGGACTAGCGGGAGGCTCCTACGAGCAGTACTTC.

The chain has TRBV6-1 and TRBJ1-1; D is unclear. Germline values: CDR1 MNHNS, CDR2 SASEGT. The CDR3 has 14 residues. Trimming removed 2 bases from V and 3 bases from J, with 10 bases in between. CDR3 region: CASSELWRDTEAFF. The CDR3 DNA follows: TGTGCCAGCAGTGAACTTTGGCGGGACACTGAAGCTTTCTTT.

This chain connects TRBV11-3 to TRBJ2-3, with D possibly TRBD1 on 5 matching bases. V lost 5 bases and J 2 bases, leaving 11 bases between the germline ends. The germline gives CDR1 SGHNT, CDR2 YENEEA. This CDR3 is 14 amino acids long. CDR3 sequence: CASSPYRSTDTQYF. The CDR3 bases are TGTGCCAGCAGCCCGTACAGGTCCACAGATACGCAGTATTTT.

This clone was seen only once. Other DNA sequences in the same sample also yield this CDR3. The chain has TRBV10-3 and TRBJ1-4; 8 bases are shared with TRBD1. The CDR3 extends over 14 amino acids. Germline trimming cut 8 bases from V and 5 bases from J; bases unmatched to any gene: 7. Germline V gives CDR1 ENHRY, CDR2 SYGVKD. The CDR3 loop reads CAIRSGTGNEKLFF. CDR3 DNA sequence: TGTGCCATCCGGTCCGGGACAGGAAATGAAAAACTGTTTTTT.

V usage is TRBV7-2 and J usage is TRBJ2-7, with a weak D call TRBD2 (6 bases). Trimming took off 1 base at V and 0 bases at J, with 16 bases between the two ends. The V gene's germline CDR1 is SGHTA and CDR2 FQGNSA. The CDR3 is made up of 17 amino acids. CDR3 bases: TGTGCCAGCAGCTTAGGGGATTTAGCGGAGATCTCCTACGAGCAGTACTTC. Encoded protein: CASSLGDLAEISYEQYF.

The rearrangement joins TRBV28 to TRBJ1-3, with D maybe TRBD1 (5 bases). The length of the CDR3 is 14 residues. V lost 9 bases to trimming and J lost 4 bases, with 16 bases between them. The germline V gene has CDR1 MDHEN and CDR2 SYDVKM. The CDR3 DNA reads TGTGCCAGTAGGGGTGCTCTGACGGGAAACACCATATATTTT. It yields the protein CASRGALTGNTIYF.

The rearrangement links TRBV28 to TRBJ2-3; 13 bases match TRBD2. V shed 5 bases and J 1 base; nucleotides not matched to a gene: 6. Per the germline V gene, CDR1 is MDHEN and CDR2 is SYDVKM. The CDR3 covers 17 residues. The CDR3 bases are TGTGCCAGCAGTAGACTAGCGGGAGGCCTCGGCACAGATACGCAGTATTTT. Its protein is CASSRLAGGLGTDTQYF.